This record covers a single T cell receptor (beta chain). The data were obtained in a study of blood T cell repertoires in COVID-19. Across the whole study: The United States, Italy and Spain supplied acute and convalescent COVID-19 samples.

Enrolled through a virtual design, the participants were between 18 and 89 years of age and came from around 25 US areas. The authors' processing: Reference gene primer amplification in the assay estimated nucleated cell counts. Profiling relied on immunoSEQ multiplex PCR, and the TCRdb table lists in-frame clones only, not all of them. The DNA was the basis for D and trimming; V, J and clone size are from that table. The repertoire consists of 200,000 to 250,000 clones, with about 83% occurring once and the leading ten covering roughly 1.9%. From germline, CDR1 is LNHDA and CDR2 SQIVND (reference sequence). J gave up 4 bases and V 5 bases, and 8 bases lay outside the gene matches. This CDR3 has 16 residues.

The rearrangement links TRBV19 to TRBJ1-6; 7 bases fit TRBD1. The receptor's source is a woman between 50 and 59 years old who had recovered from COVID-19. The sequencing sample was made of PBMCs or T cells enriched from blood (not recorded which). Here the CDR3 reads CASSRTGVAYNSPLHF. The CDR3 bases are TGTGCCAGTAGTCGGACAGGAGTGGCTTATAATTCACCCCTCCACTTT. Combining the CDR3 with reference TRBV19 and TRBJ1-6 gives the whole variable domain DGGITQSPKYLFRKEGQNVTLSCEQNLNHDAMYWYRQDPGQGLRLIYYSQIVNDFQKGDIAEGYSVSREKKESFPLTVTSAQKNPTAFYLCASSRTGVAYNSPLHFGNGTRLTVT.